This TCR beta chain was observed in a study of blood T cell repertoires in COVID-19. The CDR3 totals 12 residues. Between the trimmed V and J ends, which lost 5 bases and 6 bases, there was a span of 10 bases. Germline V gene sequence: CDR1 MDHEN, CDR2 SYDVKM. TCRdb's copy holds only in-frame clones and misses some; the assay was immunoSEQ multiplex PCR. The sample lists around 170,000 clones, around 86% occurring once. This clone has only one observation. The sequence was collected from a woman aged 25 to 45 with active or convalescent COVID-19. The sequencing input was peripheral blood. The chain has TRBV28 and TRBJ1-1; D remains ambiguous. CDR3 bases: TGTGCCAGCAGTGTCGGTAGCGCTGAAGCTTTCTTT. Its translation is CASSVGSAEAFF.